The 7 T cell receptor beta chains in this list originate from one sample, sequenced in a study of shared clonotypes between healthy human individuals. Clones were read by immunoSEQ multiplex PCR, and TCRdb kept only the in-frame ones, dropping some. The profile shows around 2,000,000 clones, 85% to 95% of them singletons. The sequenced material came from naive CD4+ T cells sorted from blood. Subset here: CD45RA+ positively selected. These receptors were taken from a young man in good health.

The J gene is TRBJ1-1, the V gene TRBV27; tentative D call: TRBD1 (6 bases). The CDR3 is made up of 14 amino acids. Trimming left V 8 bases short and J 1 base short, with 14 bases between. Per the germline V gene, CDR1 is MNHEY and CDR2 is SMNVEV (reference sequence). The CDR3 is CASSSRGTNTEAFF. CDR3 nucleotides: TGTGCCAGCTCCTCCAGGGGAACGAACACTGAAGCTTTCTTT.

V and J are TRBV2 and TRBJ2-5; TRBD2 matches at 8 bases. CDR3 length: 15 amino acids. The ends lost 6 bases at V and 4 bases at J; junction bases unmatched: 10. Germline-derived CDR1 and CDR2 are SNHLY and FYNNEI. DNA for the CDR3: TGTGCCAGCAGGAAAGGACTAGCAGACGGAGAGACCCAGTACTTC. The encoded protein is CASRKGLADGETQYF.

The V gene is TRBV10-3, the J gene TRBJ2-1, with a possible D match to TRBD1 (6 bases). V was shortened by 7 bases and J by 6 bases, with 13 bases between the two germline ends. CDR3 size: 13 residues. The germline V gene encodes CDR1 ENHRY and CDR2 SYGVKD. The CDR3 sequence is CAINRPGANEQFF. The CDR3, as DNA: TGTGCCATCAACCGTCCAGGGGCCAATGAGCAGTTCTTC.

The chain employs TRBV7-2 and TRBJ1-4; D gene ambiguous. CDR1 is SGHTA, CDR2 FQGNSA, per germline. The CDR3 sequence is 14 residues long. V was trimmed by 1 base and J by 4 bases, leaving 7 bases between them. CDR3 in DNA: TGTGCCAGCAGCTTAGTGGGAATTAATGAAAAACTGTTTTTT. Its translation: CASSLVGINEKLFF.

CDR3 amino acids: CATLPWTSGADTQYF. The CDR3 nucleotides are TGTGCCACCTTGCCCTGGACTAGCGGGGCAGATACGCAGTATTTT. The chain is built from TRBV2 and TRBJ2-3, with 12 positions matching TRBD2. Trimming took 10 bases from V and 4 from J; bases not matched to a gene: 9. This CDR3 is 15 amino acids long. Germline lookup yields CDR1 SNHLY and CDR2 FYNNEI. The full variable domain, completed using reference TRBV2 and TRBJ2-3, is EPEVTQTPSHQVTQMGQEVILRCVPISNHLYFYWYRQILGQKVEFLVSFYNNEISEKSEIFDDQFSVERPDGSNFTLKIRSTKLEDSAMYFCATLPWTSGADTQYFGPGTRLTVL.

As concerns this clone: This same CDR3 is encoded by further DNA sequences in the sample. The gene calls are TRBV6-5 and TRBJ1-1; no definite D call. Germline V gene lookup returns CDR1 MNHEY and CDR2 SVGAGI. Trimming pared 0 bases from V and 6 bases from J, leaving 11 bases between. This CDR3 comprises 14 residues. CDR3 sequence reads: CASSYSRGRAEAFF. CDR3 DNA: TGTGCCAGCAGTTACTCGAGAGGCCGTGCTGAAGCTTTCTTT.

V usage is TRBV19 and J usage is TRBJ2-4; D is unclear. CDR1 and CDR2 (germline): LNHDA, SQIVND (reference sequence). This CDR3 contains 17 residues. The V end lost 1 base, the J end lost 0 bases, and 13 bases lay between the germline ends. The CDR3, as DNA: TGTGCCAGTAGTATAGGCCCAGGTAATCCAGCCAAAAACATTCAGTACTTC. It yields the protein CASSIGPGNPAKNIQYF.